This is a list of T cell receptor beta chains from one sample in a study of spatial heterogeneity in lung cancer. One entry per CDR3 protein, called by TCRdb with MiXCR from the 5' RACE reads. The data show fewer than 40,000 distinct CDR3 sequences, around 7.5% seen once. Sequenced here: PBMCs, sampled at surgery. The source of these receptors is a male donor with early-stage non-small cell lung cancer. Each CDR3 is given with its conserved first and last residue. Fields, in order: CDR3 protein, CDR3 DNA, V gene, clone size, CDR3 length, J gene, D gene. The D gene is left open where the match is weak. Where a row states a size, it is once, few, many or the class of an expanded clone; other rows omit it.

CDR3aa: CASSSRAFF; CDR3nt: TGTGCCAGCAGCTCTCGAGCTTTCTTT; v_gene: TRBV7-9; abundance: NA; len: 9; j_gene: TRBJ1-1; d_gene: NA
CDR3aa: CASSALPGQGSNEQFF; CDR3nt: TGTGCCAGCAGTGCCCTCCCGGGACAGGGTAGCAATGAGCAGTTCTTC; v_gene: TRBV6-1; abundance: many; len: 16; j_gene: TRBJ2-1; d_gene: TRBD1
CDR3aa: CASSPRTGTSTEAFF; CDR3nt: TGTGCCAGCAGCCCCCGGACAGGGACTAGCACTGAAGCTTTCTTT; v_gene: TRBV14; abundance: many; len: 15; j_gene: TRBJ1-1; d_gene: TRBD1
CDR3aa: CASSTGVGANVLTF; CDR3nt: TGCGCCAGCAGCACAGGGGTTGGGGCCAACGTCCTGACTTTC; v_gene: TRBV5-1; abundance: many; len: 14; j_gene: TRBJ2-6; d_gene: TRBD1
CDR3aa: CSARATGVRTGELFF; CDR3nt: TGCAGTGCCCGGGCGACAGGGGTTCGGACCGGGGAGCTGTTTTTT; v_gene: TRBV20-1; abundance: many; len: 15; j_gene: TRBJ2-2; d_gene: TRBD1
CDR3aa: CAISASYNTEAFF; CDR3nt: TGTGCCATCAGTGCAAGTTACAACACTGAAGCTTTCTTT; v_gene: TRBV10-3; abundance: NA; len: 13; j_gene: TRBJ1-1; d_gene: NA
CDR3aa: CASSPPGQETQYF; CDR3nt: TGTGCCAGCTCACCACCTGGGCAAGAGACCCAGTACTTC; v_gene: TRBV18; abundance: NA; len: 13; j_gene: TRBJ2-5; d_gene: NA
CDR3aa: CASTEGGRGAEAFF; CDR3nt: TGTGCCAGCACTGAGGGGGGGAGGGGCGCTGAAGCTTTCTTT; v_gene: TRBV6-5; abundance: few; len: 14; j_gene: TRBJ1-1; d_gene: NA
CDR3aa: CASSPGTGDEQFF; CDR3nt: TGTGCCAGCAGCCCCGGGACAGGGGATGAGCAGTTCTTC; v_gene: TRBV21-1; abundance: few; len: 13; j_gene: TRBJ2-1; d_gene: NA
CDR3aa: CASSYSAASYEQYF; CDR3nt: TGTGCCAGCAGTTACTCGGCAGCCTCCTACGAGCAGTACTTC; v_gene: TRBV6-2/TRBV6-3; abundance: many; len: 14; j_gene: TRBJ2-7; d_gene: NA
CDR3aa: CSARDRNGNTIYF; CDR3nt: TGCAGTGCTCGAGACAGAAACGGAAACACCATATATTTT; v_gene: TRBV20-1; abundance: many; len: 13; j_gene: TRBJ1-3; d_gene: NA
CDR3aa: CASSSGRTSEAFF; CDR3nt: TGTGCCAGCAGCTCGGGACGGACGTCTGAAGCTTTCTTT; v_gene: TRBV7-6; abundance: few; len: 13; j_gene: TRBJ1-1; d_gene: NA
CDR3aa: CSARLKSDGNQPQHF; CDR3nt: TGCAGTGCTAGATTGAAGTCAGACGGCAATCAGCCCCAGCATTTT; v_gene: TRBV20-1; abundance: many; len: 15; j_gene: TRBJ1-5; d_gene: NA
CDR3aa: CASSPGGSTGELFF; CDR3nt: TGTGCCAGCAGCCCAGGGGGAAGCACCGGGGAGCTGTTTTTT; v_gene: TRBV2; abundance: NA; len: 14; j_gene: TRBJ2-2; d_gene: TRBD1
CDR3aa: CASSYSGGHTEAFF; CDR3nt: TGTGCCAGCAGTTACTCGGGGGGTCACACTGAAGCTTTCTTT; v_gene: TRBV6-8; abundance: NA; len: 14; j_gene: TRBJ1-1; d_gene: NA
CDR3aa: CASRSGNLNTGELFF; CDR3nt: TGTGCCAGCAGGTCCGGGAATCTTAACACCGGGGAGCTGTTTTTT; v_gene: TRBV6-5; abundance: many; len: 15; j_gene: TRBJ2-2; d_gene: NA
CDR3aa: CASSPGTERVLTF; CDR3nt: TGTGCCAGCTCACCAGGAACGGAGCGCGTCCTGACTTTC; v_gene: TRBV18; abundance: many; len: 13; j_gene: TRBJ2-6; d_gene: NA
CDR3aa: CASSRTGGSQPQHF; CDR3nt: TGTGCCAGCAGCAGGACAGGGGGCAGTCAGCCCCAGCATTTT; v_gene: TRBV12-3/TRBV12-4; abundance: few; len: 14; j_gene: TRBJ1-5; d_gene: TRBD1
CDR3aa: CSARDPGGPSYNEQFF; CDR3nt: TGCAGTGCTAGAGATCCGGGGGGGCCGTCCTACAATGAGCAGTTCTTC; v_gene: TRBV20-1; abundance: many; len: 16; j_gene: TRBJ2-1; d_gene: TRBD2
CDR3aa: CASSSRGQGGNQPQHF; CDR3nt: TGTGCCAGCAGCTCTAGAGGACAGGGGGGAAATCAGCCCCAGCATTTT; v_gene: TRBV7-2; abundance: many; len: 16; j_gene: TRBJ1-5; d_gene: TRBD1
CDR3aa: CASSGDQRNYGYTF; CDR3nt: TGCGCCAGCAGCGGGGACCAGAGGAACTATGGCTACACCTTC; v_gene: TRBV5-1; abundance: NA; len: 14; j_gene: TRBJ1-2; d_gene: NA
CDR3aa: CASSPFDRTSETQYF; CDR3nt: TGTGCCAGCTCACCGTTCGACAGGACTTCGGAGACCCAGTACTTC; v_gene: TRBV18; abundance: NA; len: 15; j_gene: TRBJ2-5; d_gene: NA
CDR3aa: CASSPPGASTDTQYF; CDR3nt: TGTGCCAGCAGCCCCCCCGGGGCTAGCACAGATACGCAGTATTTT; v_gene: TRBV7-3; abundance: NA; len: 15; j_gene: TRBJ2-3; d_gene: NA
CDR3aa: CASSHGRNNEKLFF; CDR3nt: TGTGCCAGCAGCCACGGACGGAATAATGAAAAACTGTTTTTT; v_gene: TRBV12-3/TRBV12-4; abundance: many; len: 14; j_gene: TRBJ1-4; d_gene: NA
CDR3aa: CASSVAGVGDTQYF; CDR3nt: TGTGCCAGCTCAGTAGCGGGAGTAGGAGATACGCAGTATTTT; v_gene: TRBV18; abundance: many; len: 14; j_gene: TRBJ2-3; d_gene: TRBD2
CDR3aa: CASRSSGTDNYGYTF; CDR3nt: TGTGCCAGCAGGTCCTCTGGGACGGACAACTATGGCTACACCTTC; v_gene: TRBV6-2/TRBV6-3; abundance: few; len: 15; j_gene: TRBJ1-2; d_gene: NA
CDR3aa: CASSEWGTRNEQFF; CDR3nt: TGTGCCAGCAGTGAATGGGGGACTAGGAATGAGCAGTTCTTC; v_gene: TRBV25-1; abundance: many; len: 14; j_gene: TRBJ2-1; d_gene: TRBD2
CDR3aa: CASSAGGYPGVNF; CDR3nt: TGTGCCAGCAGTGCGGGGGGCTATCCGGGAGTAAATTTT; v_gene: TRBV6-1; abundance: many; len: 13; j_gene: TRBJ1-4; d_gene: NA
CDR3aa: CASSLIAVTDTQYF; CDR3nt: TGTGCCAGCAGCCTCATAGCGGTCACAGATACGCAGTATTTT; v_gene: TRBV7-9; abundance: many; len: 14; j_gene: TRBJ2-3; d_gene: NA
CDR3aa: CASSLLAGPDTQYF; CDR3nt: TGTGCCAGCAGTTTACTAGCGGGCCCAGATACGCAGTATTTT; v_gene: TRBV12-3/TRBV12-4; abundance: few; len: 14; j_gene: TRBJ2-3; d_gene: TRBD2
CDR3aa: CSVVPDRGNEQFF; CDR3nt: TGCAGCGTTGTTCCGGACAGGGGTAATGAGCAGTTCTTC; v_gene: TRBV29-1; abundance: many; len: 13; j_gene: TRBJ2-1; d_gene: TRBD1
CDR3aa: CASSLSNGGHQPQHF; CDR3nt: TGTGCCAGCAGCCTTTCGAACGGAGGGCATCAGCCCCAGCATTTT; v_gene: TRBV3-1; abundance: few; len: 15; j_gene: TRBJ1-5; d_gene: NA
CDR3aa: CASSISGGETQYF; CDR3nt: TGTGCCAGTAGTATTTCGGGTGGAGAGACCCAGTACTTC; v_gene: TRBV19; abundance: few; len: 13; j_gene: TRBJ2-5; d_gene: NA
CDR3aa: CASSTYPLTSGSVFNEQFF; CDR3nt: TGTGCCAGCAGCACGTACCCACTCACAAGCGGATCAGTCTTCAATGAGCAGTTCTTC; v_gene: TRBV7-2; abundance: many; len: 19; j_gene: TRBJ2-1; d_gene: NA
CDR3aa: CASSRDRDRGLYGYTF; CDR3nt: TGTGCCAGCAGCCGCGACCGGGACAGGGGATTGTATGGCTACACCTTC; v_gene: TRBV4-2; abundance: medium-sized; len: 16; j_gene: TRBJ1-2; d_gene: TRBD1
CDR3aa: CASSKGPPAGGQPQHF; CDR3nt: TGTGCCAGCAGCAAAGGTCCCCCCGCGGGAGGTCAGCCCCAGCATTTT; v_gene: TRBV21-1; abundance: many; len: 16; j_gene: TRBJ1-5; d_gene: NA
CDR3aa: CASSRGSTLLQETQYF; CDR3nt: TGTGCCAGCAGTCGCGGGAGTACCCTTCTACAAGAGACCCAGTACTTC; v_gene: TRBV12-3/TRBV12-4; abundance: many; len: 16; j_gene: TRBJ2-5; d_gene: TRBD2
CDR3aa: CASSVASGRTDTQYF; CDR3nt: TGTGCCAGCAGCGTAGCTAGCGGGAGAACAGATACGCAGTATTTT; v_gene: TRBV9; abundance: many; len: 15; j_gene: TRBJ2-3; d_gene: TRBD2
CDR3aa: CASSQESGGYYNEQFF; CDR3nt: TGCGCCAGCAGCCAAGAAAGCGGGGGGTACTACAATGAGCAGTTCTTC; v_gene: TRBV4-3; abundance: many; len: 16; j_gene: TRBJ2-1; d_gene: TRBD2
CDR3aa: CASSPQYSGANVLTF; CDR3nt: TGTGCCAGCAGCCCCCAGTACTCTGGGGCCAACGTCCTGACTTTC; v_gene: TRBV3-1; abundance: NA; len: 15; j_gene: TRBJ2-6; d_gene: NA
CDR3aa: CASSLSPGNQPQHF; CDR3nt: TGCGCCAGCAGCTTGAGTCCCGGTAATCAGCCCCAGCATTTT; v_gene: TRBV5-1; abundance: NA; len: 14; j_gene: TRBJ1-5; d_gene: NA
CDR3aa: CASSLRDPRDEKLFF; CDR3nt: TGCGCCAGCAGCTTGAGGGACCCCCGGGATGAAAAACTGTTTTTT; v_gene: TRBV5-1; abundance: few; len: 15; j_gene: TRBJ1-4; d_gene: NA
CDR3aa: CASSQKEGYGYTF; CDR3nt: TGCGCCAGCAGCCAAAAAGAGGGGTATGGCTACACCTTC; v_gene: TRBV4-3; abundance: NA; len: 13; j_gene: TRBJ1-2; d_gene: NA
CDR3aa: CASRDWYSNQPQHF; CDR3nt: TGTGCCAGCAGGGACTGGTATAGCAATCAGCCCCAGCATTTT; v_gene: TRBV6-2/TRBV6-3; abundance: NA; len: 14; j_gene: TRBJ1-5; d_gene: NA
CDR3aa: CASSVGEGMQFF; CDR3nt: TGTGCCAGCAGCGTAGGGGAGGGTATGCAGTTCTTC; v_gene: TRBV9; abundance: few; len: 12; j_gene: TRBJ2-1; d_gene: TRBD2
CDR3aa: CSVGVGFEQFF; CDR3nt: TGCAGCGTGGGTGTGGGCTTTGAGCAGTTCTTC; v_gene: TRBV29-1; abundance: many; len: 11; j_gene: TRBJ2-1; d_gene: NA
CDR3aa: CASSQGLNSNQPQHF; CDR3nt: TGTGCCAGCAGCCAAGGACTCAATAGCAATCAGCCCCAGCATTTT; v_gene: TRBV3-1; abundance: many; len: 15; j_gene: TRBJ1-5; d_gene: NA
CDR3aa: CASSRTLNTEAFF; CDR3nt: TGTGCCAGCAGTCGGACGCTGAACACTGAAGCTTTCTTT; v_gene: TRBV12-3/TRBV12-4; abundance: many; len: 13; j_gene: TRBJ1-1; d_gene: NA
CDR3aa: CASSKKTPGRINYGYTF; CDR3nt: TGTGCCAGCAGCAAAAAAACCCCGGGACGGATTAACTATGGCTACACCTTC; v_gene: TRBV21-1; abundance: NA; len: 17; j_gene: TRBJ1-2; d_gene: NA
CDR3aa: CAWTSGSTDTQYF; CDR3nt: TGTGCCTGGACTAGCGGGAGCACAGATACGCAGTATTTT; v_gene: TRBV30; abundance: few; len: 13; j_gene: TRBJ2-3; d_gene: TRBD2
CDR3aa: CASGWGNEQFF; CDR3nt: TGTGCCAGCGGGTGGGGCAATGAGCAGTTCTTC; v_gene: TRBV3-1; abundance: NA; len: 11; j_gene: TRBJ2-1; d_gene: NA
CDR3aa: CASKRRQEIDNQPQHF; CDR3nt: TGTGCCAGCAAGCGCCGACAGGAAATAGACAATCAGCCCCAGCATTTT; v_gene: TRBV2; abundance: many; len: 16; j_gene: TRBJ1-5; d_gene: NA
CDR3aa: CASSLEGLATDTQYF; CDR3nt: TGTGCCAGCAGCTTGGAAGGCCTAGCGACAGATACGCAGTATTTT; v_gene: TRBV5-4; abundance: NA; len: 15; j_gene: TRBJ2-3; d_gene: NA
CDR3aa: CASSQVGGLSTDTQYF; CDR3nt: TGTGCCAGCAGCCAAGTAGGGGGACTAAGCACAGATACGCAGTATTTT; v_gene: TRBV4-2; abundance: NA; len: 16; j_gene: TRBJ2-3; d_gene: NA